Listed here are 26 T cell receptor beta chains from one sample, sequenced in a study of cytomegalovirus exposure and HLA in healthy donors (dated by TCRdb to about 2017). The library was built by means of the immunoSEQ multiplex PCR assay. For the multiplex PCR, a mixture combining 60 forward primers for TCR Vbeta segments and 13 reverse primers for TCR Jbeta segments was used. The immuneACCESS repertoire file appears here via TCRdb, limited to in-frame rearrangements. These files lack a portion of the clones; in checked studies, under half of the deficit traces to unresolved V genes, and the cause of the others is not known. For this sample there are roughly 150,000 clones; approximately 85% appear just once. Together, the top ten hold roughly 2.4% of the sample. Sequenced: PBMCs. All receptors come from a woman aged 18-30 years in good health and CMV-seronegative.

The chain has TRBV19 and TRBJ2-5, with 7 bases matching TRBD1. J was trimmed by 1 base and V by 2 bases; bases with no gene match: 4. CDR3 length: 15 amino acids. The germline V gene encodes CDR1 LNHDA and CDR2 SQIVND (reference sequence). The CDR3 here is CASSIPGQFQETQYF. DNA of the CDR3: TGTGCCAGTAGTATACCGGGACAGTTCCAAGAGACCCAGTACTTC. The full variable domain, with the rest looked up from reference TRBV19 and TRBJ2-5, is DGGITQSPKYLFRKEGQNVTLSCEQNLNHDAMYWYRQDPGQGLRLIYYSQIVNDFQKGDIAEGYSVSREKKESFPLTVTSAQKNPTAFYLCASSIPGQFQETQYFGPGTRLLVL.

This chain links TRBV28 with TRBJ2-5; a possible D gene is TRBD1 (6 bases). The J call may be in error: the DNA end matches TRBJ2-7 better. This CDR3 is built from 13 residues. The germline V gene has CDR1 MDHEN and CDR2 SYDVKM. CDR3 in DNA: TGTGCCAGCAGTTTATGGGACAGCCACGAGCAGTACTTC. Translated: CASSLWDSHEQYF.

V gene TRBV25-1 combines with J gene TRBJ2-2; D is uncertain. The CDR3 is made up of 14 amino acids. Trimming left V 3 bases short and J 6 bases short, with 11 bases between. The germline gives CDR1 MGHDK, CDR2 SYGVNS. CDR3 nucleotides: TGTGCCAGCAGTGACCCCCAGTGGTCCGGGGAGCTGTTTTTT. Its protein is CASSDPQWSGELFF.

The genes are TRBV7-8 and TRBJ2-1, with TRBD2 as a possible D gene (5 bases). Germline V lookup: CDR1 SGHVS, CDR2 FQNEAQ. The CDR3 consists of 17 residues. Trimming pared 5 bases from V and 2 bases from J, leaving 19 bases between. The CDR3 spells CASSAPIRLAPYNEQFF. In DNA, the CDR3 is TGTGCCAGCAGCGCCCCTATAAGGCTAGCCCCCTACAATGAGCAGTTCTTC.

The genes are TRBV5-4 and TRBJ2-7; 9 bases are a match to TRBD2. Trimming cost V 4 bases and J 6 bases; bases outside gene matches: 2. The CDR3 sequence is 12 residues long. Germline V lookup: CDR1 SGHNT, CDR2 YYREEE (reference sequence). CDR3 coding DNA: TGTGCCAGCAGCGTGACTAGCGGCGAGCAGTACTTC. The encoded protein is CASSVTSGEQYF.

The CDR3 loop is CASSKRTGDGYTF. CDR3 bases: TGTGCCAGCAGCAAGCGGACCGGGGATGGCTACACCTTC. J is TRBJ1-2 and V is TRBV6-5; D is unclear. The CDR3 extends over 13 amino acids. Trimming stripped 6 bases from V and 6 bases from J, with 14 bases between. Germline assignment: CDR1 MNHEY and CDR2 SVGAGI.

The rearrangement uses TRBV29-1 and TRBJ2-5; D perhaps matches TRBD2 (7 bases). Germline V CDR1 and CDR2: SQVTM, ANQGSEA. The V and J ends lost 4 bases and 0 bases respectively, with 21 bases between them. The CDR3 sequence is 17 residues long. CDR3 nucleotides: TGCAGCGTTGGGGGGTTTGTGGGAGGGGGGTACCAAGAGACCCAGTACTTC. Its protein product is CSVGGFVGGGYQETQYF.

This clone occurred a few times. CDR3 nucleotide sequence: TGCAGCGTTGAAGAGGGGGCCAGACCCTACGAGCAGTACTTC. As protein: CSVEEGARPYEQYF. J is TRBJ2-7 and V is TRBV29-1, with a weak D call TRBD1 (6 bases). Per the germline V gene, CDR1 is SQVTM and CDR2 is ANQGSEA. Trimming removed 0 bases at V and 2 bases at J, with 11 bases between. The CDR3 extends over 14 amino acids.

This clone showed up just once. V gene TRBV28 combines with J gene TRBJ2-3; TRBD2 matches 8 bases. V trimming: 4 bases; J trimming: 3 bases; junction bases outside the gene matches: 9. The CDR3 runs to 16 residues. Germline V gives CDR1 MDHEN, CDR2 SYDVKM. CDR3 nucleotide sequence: TGTGCCAGCAGTTCTGGTGGGCGGGGGGAAACAGATACGCAGTATTTT. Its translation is CASSSGGRGETDTQYF.

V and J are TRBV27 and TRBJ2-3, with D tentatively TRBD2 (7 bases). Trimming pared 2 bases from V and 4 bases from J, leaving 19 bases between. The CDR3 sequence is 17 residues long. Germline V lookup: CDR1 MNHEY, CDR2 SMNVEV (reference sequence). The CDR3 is CASSLIKGGQEPDTQYF. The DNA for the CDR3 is TGTGCCAGCAGTTTAATCAAGGGGGGGCAAGAACCAGATACGCAGTATTTT.

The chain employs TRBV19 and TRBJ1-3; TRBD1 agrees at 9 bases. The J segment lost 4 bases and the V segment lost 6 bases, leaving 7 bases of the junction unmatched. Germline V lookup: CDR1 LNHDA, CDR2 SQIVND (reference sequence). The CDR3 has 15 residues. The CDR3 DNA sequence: TGTGCCAGTAGCCGAGGGACAGGGTACGGAAACACCATATATTTT. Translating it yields CASSRGTGYGNTIYF.

The CDR3: CASSLRQRGYNEQFF. The CDR3 nucleotides are TGTGCCAGCAGTTTAAGACAGCGGGGATACAATGAGCAGTTCTTC. V and J are TRBV28 and TRBJ2-1; TRBD2 aligns across 7 bases. This CDR3 region has 15 residues. J gave up 4 bases and V 2 bases, and 5 bases lay outside the gene matches. Germline CDR1 MDHEN, CDR2 SYDVKM. Full variable domain (missing parts from reference TRBV28 and TRBJ2-1): DVKVTQSSRYLVKRTGEKVFLECVQDMDHENMFWYRQDPGLGLRLIYFSYDVKMKEKGDIPEGYSVSREKKERFSLILESASTNQTSMYLCASSLRQRGYNEQFFGPGTRLTVL.

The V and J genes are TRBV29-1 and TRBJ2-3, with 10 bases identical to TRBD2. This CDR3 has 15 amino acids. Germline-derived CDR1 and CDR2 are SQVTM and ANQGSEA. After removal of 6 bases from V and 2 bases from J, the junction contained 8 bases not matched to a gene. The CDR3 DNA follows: TGCAGCGTCTCCCAGCGGGGGGGCGTCACAGATACGCAGTATTTT. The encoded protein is CSVSQRGGVTDTQYF.

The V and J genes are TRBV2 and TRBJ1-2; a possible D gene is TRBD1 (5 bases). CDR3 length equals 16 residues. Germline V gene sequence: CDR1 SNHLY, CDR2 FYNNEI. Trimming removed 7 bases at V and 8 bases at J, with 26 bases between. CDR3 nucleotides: TGTGCCAGCAACCTCGGGGGGATCGTCCCCTATGGAGGCTACACCTTC. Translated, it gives CASNLGGIVPYGGYTF.

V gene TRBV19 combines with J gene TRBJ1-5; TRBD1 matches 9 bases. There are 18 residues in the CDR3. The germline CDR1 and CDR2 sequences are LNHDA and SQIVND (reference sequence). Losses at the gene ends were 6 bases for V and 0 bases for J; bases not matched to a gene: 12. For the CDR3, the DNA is TGTGCCAGTAGAGGGGACAGGGCAAACTTTTATAGCAATCAGCCCCAGCATTTT. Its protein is CASRGDRANFYSNQPQHF.

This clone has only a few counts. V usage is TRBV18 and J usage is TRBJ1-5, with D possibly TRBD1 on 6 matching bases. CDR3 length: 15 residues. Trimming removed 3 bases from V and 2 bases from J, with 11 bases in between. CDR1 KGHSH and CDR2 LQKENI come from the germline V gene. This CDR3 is CASSPQGNRNQPQHF. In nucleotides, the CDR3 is TGTGCCAGCTCACCCCAGGGGAACCGCAATCAGCCCCAGCATTTT.

CDR3 protein: CASSFLRGSGEQYF. CDR3 DNA sequence: TGTGCCAGCAGTTTTCTGAGGGGGTCGGGGGAGCAGTACTTC. The chain combines TRBV28 with TRBJ2-7, with D perhaps matching TRBD1 (6 bases). Germline V gene lookup returns CDR1 MDHEN and CDR2 SYDVKM. The CDR3 is 14 amino acids. V was shortened by 3 bases and J by 7 bases, with 16 bases between the two germline ends. The full variable domain, in which reference TRBV28 and TRBJ2-7 provide the parts outside the CDR3, is DVKVTQSSRYLVKRTGEKVFLECVQDMDHENMFWYRQDPGLGLRLIYFSYDVKMKEKGDIPEGYSVSREKKERFSLILESASTNQTSMYLCASSFLRGSGEQYFGPGTRLTVT.

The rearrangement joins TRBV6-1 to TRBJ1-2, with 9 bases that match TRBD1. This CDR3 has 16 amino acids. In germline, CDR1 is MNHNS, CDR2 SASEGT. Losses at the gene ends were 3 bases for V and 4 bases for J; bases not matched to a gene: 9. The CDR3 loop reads CASSEGQGPDGYGYTF. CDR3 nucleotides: TGTGCCAGCAGTGAGGGACAGGGCCCTGATGGCTATGGCTACACCTTC.

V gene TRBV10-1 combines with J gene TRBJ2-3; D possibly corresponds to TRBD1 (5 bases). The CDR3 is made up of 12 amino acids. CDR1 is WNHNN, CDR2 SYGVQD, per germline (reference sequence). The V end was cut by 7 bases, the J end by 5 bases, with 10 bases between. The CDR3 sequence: CASKDSLDTQYF. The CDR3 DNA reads TGCGCCAGCAAAGACAGCCTAGATACGCAGTATTTT.

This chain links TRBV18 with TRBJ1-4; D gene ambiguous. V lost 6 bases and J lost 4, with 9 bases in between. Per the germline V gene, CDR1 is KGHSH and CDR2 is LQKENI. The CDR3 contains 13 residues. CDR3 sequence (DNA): TGTGCCAGCTCGGTCTACTTTAATGAAAAACTGTTTTTT. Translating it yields CASSVYFNEKLFF.

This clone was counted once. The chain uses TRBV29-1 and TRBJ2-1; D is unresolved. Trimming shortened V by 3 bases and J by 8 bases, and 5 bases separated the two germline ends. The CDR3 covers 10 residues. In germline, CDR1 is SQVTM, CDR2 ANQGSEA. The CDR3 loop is CSVDTDEQFF. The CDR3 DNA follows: TGCAGCGTTGATACGGATGAGCAGTTCTTC.

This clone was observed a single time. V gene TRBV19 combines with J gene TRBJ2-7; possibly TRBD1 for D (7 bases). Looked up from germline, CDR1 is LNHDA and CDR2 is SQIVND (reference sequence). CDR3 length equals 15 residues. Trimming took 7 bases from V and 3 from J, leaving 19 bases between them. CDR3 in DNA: TGTGCCAGTAAGGAGGGCCAGGGGGGCAACTACGAGCAGTACTTC. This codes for CASKEGQGGNYEQYF.

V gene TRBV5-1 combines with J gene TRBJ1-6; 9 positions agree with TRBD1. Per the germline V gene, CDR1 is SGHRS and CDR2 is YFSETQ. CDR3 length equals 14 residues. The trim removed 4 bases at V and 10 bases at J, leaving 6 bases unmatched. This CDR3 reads CASSQGQGGSPLHF. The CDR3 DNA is TGCGCCAGCAGCCAGGGACAGGGAGGCTCACCCCTCCACTTT.

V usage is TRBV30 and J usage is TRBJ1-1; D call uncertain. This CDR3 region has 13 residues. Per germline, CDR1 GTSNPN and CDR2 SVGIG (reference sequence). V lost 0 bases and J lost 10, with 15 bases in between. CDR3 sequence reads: CAWSVLNPSGAFF. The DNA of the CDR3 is TGTGCCTGGAGTGTACTTAATCCATCCGGAGCTTTCTTT.

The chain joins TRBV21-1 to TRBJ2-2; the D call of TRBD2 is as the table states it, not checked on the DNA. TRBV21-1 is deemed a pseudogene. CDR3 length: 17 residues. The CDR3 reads CASSKGLAGASAGELFF. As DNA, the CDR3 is TGTGCCAGCAGCAAAGGACTAGCGGGAGCCAGCGCCGGGGAGCTGTTTTTT.

DNA of the CDR3: TGTGCCAGCAGCTTATATTCGGGGGGAGACTACGAGCAGTACTTC. Translated: CASSLYSGGDYEQYF. The chain carries TRBV7-6 and TRBJ2-7, with 7 bases identical to TRBD2. CDR3 length equals 15 residues. Per germline, CDR1 SGHVS and CDR2 FNYEAQ. V lost 2 bases, J lost 3 bases, and 7 bases stayed unmatched.